One and the same sample provided the 29 T cell receptor beta chains below, sequenced in a study of Ad26.COV2.S vaccination and SARS-CoV-2 variants (dated by TCRdb to the early 2020s). Sample treatment or condition, as interpreted from the label and publication: some 19 received Ad26.COV2.S at low or high dose, single or two shots; roughly 5 received placebo; per-sample allocation not given. Repertoires of vaccine and placebo recipients were sequenced from samples collected on day 63 after the first injection. Libraries came from the immunoSEQ multiplex PCR assay. The source is immuneACCESS, and TCRdb retained only in-frame sequences with V and J called. Part of the clones is not carried over; for the studies checked, unresolved V genes explain less than half of this, and the remainder is unexplained. The sample has 300,000 to 450,000 clones on record, 70% to 90% of them singletons. The top ten hold 3.3% of the sample.

The sample here was peripheral blood, taken in a trial of Ad26.COV2.S vaccine versus placebo. The receptors derive from a person between 18 and 59 years old who received the Ad26.COV2.S COVID-19 vaccine or a placebo.

This rearrangement joins TRBV7-9 to TRBJ1-2, with D maybe TRBD1 (6 bases). The CDR3 runs 18 residues. Between the trimmed V and J ends, which lost 1 base and 4 bases, there was a span of 22 bases. Germline V gives CDR1 SEHNR, CDR2 FQNEAQ (reference sequence). CDR3 protein: CASSLVYSGTTEIYGYTF. CDR3 coding DNA: TGTGCCAGCAGCTTAGTCTACTCCGGGACAACTGAGATCTATGGCTACACCTTC.

This chain joins TRBV7-8 and TRBJ2-3; no definite D call. Between the trimmed V and J ends, which lost 5 bases and 5 bases, there was a span of 20 bases. CDR1 and CDR2 from the germline V gene are SGHVS and FQNEAQ. The CDR3 has 16 residues. CDR3 sequence (DNA): TGTGCCAGCAGCCAAACTTCCCGTGGGCCCAAAGATACGCAGTATTTT. This encodes CASSQTSRGPKDTQYF.

Remarks on this clone: One end of the junction does not line up with germline, which may come from a read error. The rearrangement links TRBV19 to TRBJ2-2; D gene ambiguous. The CDR3 is 13 amino acids. Germline V gene data show CDR1 as LNHDA and CDR2 as SQIVND (reference sequence). The CDR3, as DNA: TGTACCAGTAGTCGGACGAGCACCGGGGAGCTGTTTTTT. Its protein product is CTSSRTSTGELFF.

The chain couples TRBV7-6 to TRBJ1-6; D not certain. V lost 1 base to trimming and J lost 5 bases, with 15 bases between them. This CDR3 region has 17 residues. The V gene's germline CDR1 is SGHVS and CDR2 FNYEAQ. The CDR3 DNA reads TGTGCCAGCAGCTTAGAACTTCGGGCGGATGATAATTCACCCCTCCACTTT. It yields the protein CASSLELRADDNSPLHF.

The rearrangement uses TRBV2 and TRBJ1-6; weak D call: TRBD1 (5 bases). CDR1 is SNHLY and CDR2 is FYNNEI in the germline V gene. Trimming took off 6 bases at V and 7 bases at J, with 16 bases between the two ends. This CDR3 is built from 15 residues. The CDR3 DNA is TGTGCCAGCAGACCCCGGGACGGGCTAAATTCACCCCTCCACTTT. Translated: CASRPRDGLNSPLHF. The full variable domain, completed using reference TRBV2 and TRBJ1-6, is EPEVTQTPSHQVTQMGQEVILRCVPISNHLYFYWYRQILGQKVEFLVSFYNNEISEKSEIFDDQFSVERPDGSNFTLKIRSTKLEDSAMYFCASRPRDGLNSPLHFGNGTRLTVT.

The V call is TRBV5-5, the J call TRBJ1-2, with 11 bases that match TRBD1. The CDR3 runs 16 residues. The V segment lost 4 bases and the J segment 3 bases; nucleotides outside the gene matches: 8. CDR1 is SGHKS, CDR2 YYEKEE, per germline (reference sequence). The CDR3 coding sequence is TGTGCCAGCAGCCCTGGCGGACAGGGGGCGTACTATGGCTACACCTTC. This codes for CASSPGGQGAYYGYTF.

The chain is built from TRBV6-5 and TRBJ2-4; D not certain. Deletions cut 2 bases from V and 3 bases from J, with 11 bases between. Germline lookup yields CDR1 MNHEY and CDR2 SVGAGI. This CDR3 region has 15 residues. The CDR3, as DNA: TGTGCCAGCAGTTACGCCCCGACGGGCAAAAACATTCAGTACTTC. Protein sequence: CASSYAPTGKNIQYF.

The chain employs TRBV18 and TRBJ2-5; 7 nucleotides agree with TRBD2. Germline CDR1 and CDR2: KGHSH and LQKENI. Trimming at V came to 3 bases and at J to 0 bases, leaving 7 bases not matched to a gene. This CDR3 is 16 amino acids long. This CDR3 is CASSPFAGDHQETQYF. DNA of the CDR3: TGTGCCAGCTCACCTTTTGCGGGGGACCACCAAGAGACCCAGTACTTC.

The chain is built from TRBV10-2 and TRBJ2-5; 10 bases agree with TRBD2. The V gene's germline CDR1 is WSHSY and CDR2 SAAADI. CDR3 length equals 17 residues. J lost 4 bases, V lost 4 bases, and 12 bases had no gene match. The CDR3 bases are TGCGCCAGCAGTGTGTCTAGCGGGGGCCCCGGGGGAGAGACCCAGTACTTC. Amino acid sequence: CASSVSSGGPGGETQYF.

The V and J genes are TRBV5-6 and TRBJ1-1; D not resolved. Deletions cut 0 bases from V and 1 base from J, with 7 bases between. The CDR3 loop spans 14 amino acids. CDR1 is SGHDT, CDR2 YYEEEE, per germline. Written as DNA, the CDR3 is TGTGCCAGCAGCTTGGGCAGAAAGAACACTGAAGCTTTCTTT. Residues: CASSLGRKNTEAFF.

The rearrangement uses TRBV28 and TRBJ2-3; D perhaps matches TRBD1 (6 bases). Looked up from germline, CDR1 is MDHEN and CDR2 is SYDVKM. The CDR3 consists of 14 residues. V shed 6 bases and J shed 3 bases, with 13 bases lying between them. CDR3 sequence reads: CASRQQGRTDTQYF. As DNA, the CDR3 is TGTGCCAGCAGACAACAGGGCAGAACAGATACGCAGTATTTT.

V usage is TRBV13 and J usage is TRBJ1-3; D ambiguous. There are 12 residues in the CDR3. Deletions cut 1 base from V and 5 bases from J, with 3 bases between. Germline assignment: CDR1 PRHDT and CDR2 FYEKMQ (reference sequence). The CDR3: CASSLDRNTIYF. The CDR3 DNA sequence: TGTGCCAGCAGCTTAGACCGAAACACCATATATTTT.

This chain links TRBV2 with TRBJ2-7, with D perhaps assigned TRBD1 or TRBD2 (6 bases each). With 0 bases removed from V and 4 bases from J, the gap between germline ends came to 16 bases. Germline CDR1 SNHLY, CDR2 FYNNEI. The CDR3 runs 16 residues. As DNA, the CDR3 is TGTGCCAGCAGTGAAGCGCCCCCGGGGGCTAAATACGAGCAGTACTTC. It specifies CASSEAPPGAKYEQYF.

The chain uses TRBV6-5 and TRBJ2-5, with a weak D call TRBD2 (5 bases). V gave up 5 bases and J gave up 4 bases, with 14 bases separating them. CDR3 size: 14 residues. Germline CDR1 reads MNHEY; CDR2 reads SVGAGI. CDR3: CASSSTRVRETQYF. The DNA of the CDR3 is TGTGCCAGCAGTAGCACTAGAGTCAGAGAGACCCAGTACTTC.

The chain employs TRBV5-1 and TRBJ2-7; the match to TRBD1 covers 11 bases. Germline trimming cut 5 bases from V and 6 bases from J; bases unmatched to any gene: 7. The CDR3 is 14 amino acids. The V gene's germline CDR1 is SGHRS and CDR2 YFSETQ. CDR3 DNA sequence: TGCGCCAGCAGTGGACAGGGGGCGCCGAGCGAGCAGTACTTC. Its translation: CASSGQGAPSEQYF.

The chain has TRBV7-9 and TRBJ2-5; D may match TRBD1 or TRBD2 (9 bases each). The CDR3 contains 18 residues. V gave up 8 bases and J gave up 2 bases, with 27 bases separating them. Germline V gene lookup returns CDR1 SEHNR and CDR2 FQNEAQ (reference sequence). The chain's CDR3 is CASPPQGATSGQQETQYF. CDR3 nucleotide sequence: TGTGCCAGCCCCCCACAGGGGGCAACTAGCGGGCAACAAGAGACCCAGTACTTC.

Only one count was recorded for this clone. The chain carries TRBV11-2 and TRBJ2-5; either TRBD1 or TRBD2 may fit D (5 bases each). The germline gives CDR1 SGHAT, CDR2 FQNNGV. V lost 3 bases and J 1 base, leaving 9 bases between the germline ends. CDR3 length: 14 amino acids. CDR3 sequence: CASSFIGTQETQYF. In nucleotides, the CDR3 is TGTGCCAGCAGCTTTATCGGGACCCAAGAGACCCAGTACTTC.

This clone occurred a few times. This rearrangement joins TRBV5-1 to TRBJ2-7, with a weak D call TRBD1 (6 bases). The germline gives CDR1 SGHRS, CDR2 YFSETQ. V shed 4 bases and J shed 2 bases, with 10 bases lying between them. CDR3 size: 13 residues. As DNA, the CDR3 is TGCGCCAGCAGCGTGGACAGAGCCTACGAGCAGTACTTC. This translates into CASSVDRAYEQYF.

This rearrangement joins TRBV23-1 to TRBJ2-3; D perhaps matches TRBD1 (5 bases). TRBV23-1 is assigned to the ORF class and has an uncertain function. The CDR3 spans 16 residues. The V gene lost 2 bases and the J gene lost 2 bases, with 14 bases spanning the gap. This chain's CDR3 is CASSQGKGRDTDTQYF. DNA for the CDR3: TGCGCCAGCAGTCAAGGGAAGGGGCGTGACACAGATACGCAGTATTTT.

The V call is TRBV29-1, the J call TRBJ2-2, with D unresolved. Per germline, CDR1 SQVTM and CDR2 ANQGSEA. This CDR3 contains 11 residues. V was pared by 6 bases and J by 5 bases, with 7 bases between. CDR3 amino acids: CSVTGTGELFF. The DNA of the CDR3 is TGCAGCGTCACGGGTACCGGGGAGCTGTTTTTT.

The V and J genes are TRBV11-3 and TRBJ2-1; unclear D gene. V gave up 5 bases and J gave up 4 bases, with 6 bases separating them. The V gene's germline CDR1 is SGHNT and CDR2 YENEEA. The CDR3 length is 12 residues. The CDR3 region has the DNA TGTGCCAGCAGCGCAGAATACAATGAGCAGTTCTTC. The encoded protein is CASSAEYNEQFF.

The V gene is TRBV6-5, the J gene TRBJ1-6; D gene uncertain. CDR3 length equals 13 residues. CDR1 is MNHEY, CDR2 SVGAGI, per germline. V lost 2 bases to trimming and J lost 3 bases, with 2 bases between them. The CDR3 loop is CASSYDYNSPLHF. The CDR3 coding sequence is TGTGCCAGCAGTTACGACTATAATTCACCCCTCCACTTT.

The chain employs TRBV3-1 (or the pseudogene TRBV3-2) and TRBJ1-1, with D possibly being TRBD1 (5 bases). V was pared by 1 base and J by 10 bases, with 16 bases between. Germline lookup yields CDR1 LGHDT and CDR2 YNNKEL (reference sequence). The CDR3 covers 14 residues. The chain's CDR3 is CASSQAQGRGRAFF. In DNA form, the CDR3 reads TGTGCCAGCAGCCAAGCGCAGGGCCGGGGGAGAGCTTTCTTT.

The chain is built from TRBV5-1 and TRBJ2-3; 8 nucleotides align to TRBD1. Germline CDR1 reads SGHRS; CDR2 reads YFSETQ. Losses at the gene ends were 3 bases for V and 3 bases for J; bases not matched to a gene: 9. This CDR3 has 16 residues. In DNA form, the CDR3 reads TGCGCCAGCAGCTCCGACCGAAGACAGGGGACAGATACGCAGTATTTT. This encodes CASSSDRRQGTDTQYF.

The rearrangement links TRBV9 to TRBJ1-4; 9 positions match TRBD1. The CDR3 runs 16 residues. Trimming removed 0 bases from V and 8 bases from J; junction bases left unmatched: 8. Germline CDR1 and CDR2: SGDLS and YYNGEE. CDR3 sequence (DNA): TGTGCCAGCAGCGTAGGCGCCACAGGGGGCGGAGAAAAACTGTTTTTT. Amino acids: CASSVGATGGGEKLFF. Filled out from reference TRBV9 and TRBJ1-4, the complete variable domain reads DSGVTQTPKHLITATGQRVTLRCSPRSGDLSVYWYQQSLDQGLQFLIQYYNGEERAKGNILERFSAQQFPDLHSELNLSSLELGDSALYFCASSVGATGGGEKLFFGSGTQLSVL.

The V call is TRBV29-1, the J call TRBJ1-2, with 8 bases identical to TRBD1. Germline loops: CDR1 SQVTM, CDR2 ANQGSEA. CDR3 size: 14 residues. The junction had 13 bases not matched to a gene; V was cut back by 5 bases and J by 8 bases. The CDR3 DNA reads as TGCAGCGTTACTAGCTCCGGGACAGGTGGGGGCTACACCTTC. Translating gives CSVTSSGTGGGYTF.

The V call is TRBV27, the J call TRBJ2-2; unclear D gene. V lost 4 bases, J lost 1 base, and 4 bases lay in between. The CDR3 loop spans 13 amino acids. Germline loops: CDR1 MNHEY, CDR2 SMNVEV (reference sequence). CDR3 DNA: TGTGCCAGCAGTTCCGGGAACACCGGGGAGCTGTTTTTT. It encodes CASSSGNTGELFF.

This clone occurred once. The rearrangement uses TRBV29-1 and TRBJ1-1; D ambiguous. CDR3 length equals 13 residues. Trimming cost V 2 bases and J 1 base, with 8 bases left between them. Germline assignment: CDR1 SQVTM and CDR2 ANQGSEA. CDR3 region: CSVEPQGNTEAFF. CDR3 nucleotide sequence: TGCAGCGTTGAACCCCAAGGGAACACTGAAGCTTTCTTT. The variable domain in full, with the rest retrieved from reference TRBV29-1 and TRBJ1-1, is SAVISQKPSRDICQRGTSLTIQCQVDSQVTMMFWYRQQPGQSLTLIATANQGSEATYESGFVIDKFPISRPNLTFSTLTVSNMSPEDSSIYLCSVEPQGNTEAFFGQGTRLTVV.

This clone was seen once. This chain links TRBV28 with TRBJ2-1; TRBD1 agrees at 9 bases. From germline, CDR1 is MDHEN and CDR2 SYDVKM. V trimming: 5 bases; J trimming: 1 base; junction bases outside the gene matches: 6. This CDR3 has 16 residues. This CDR3 reads CASSVRQGVSYNEQFF. The CDR3 DNA sequence: TGTGCCAGCAGTGTCAGACAGGGGGTTTCCTACAATGAGCAGTTCTTC.